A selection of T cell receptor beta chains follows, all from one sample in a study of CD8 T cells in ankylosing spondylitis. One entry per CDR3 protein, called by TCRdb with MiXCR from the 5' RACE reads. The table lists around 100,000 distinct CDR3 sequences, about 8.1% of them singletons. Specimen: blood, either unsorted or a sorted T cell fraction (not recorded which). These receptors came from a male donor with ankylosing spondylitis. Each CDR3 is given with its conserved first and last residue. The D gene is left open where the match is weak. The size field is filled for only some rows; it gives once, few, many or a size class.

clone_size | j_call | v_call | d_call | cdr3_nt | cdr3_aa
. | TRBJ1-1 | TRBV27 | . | TGTGCCAGCAGTTTAGGCAGACCCCGCACTGAAGCTTTCTTT | CASSLGRPRTEAFF
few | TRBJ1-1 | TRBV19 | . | TGTGCCAGCCAAACGAGGGGCTTTGACTTCGGGGGCACTGAAGCTTTCTTT | CASQTRGFDFGGTEAFF
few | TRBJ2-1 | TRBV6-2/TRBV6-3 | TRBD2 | TGTGCCAGCACCCCTCTAAGCGGGGAGGTATCCTACAATGAGCAGTTCTTC | CASTPLSGEVSYNEQFF
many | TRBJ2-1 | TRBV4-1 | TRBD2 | TGCGCCAGCAGCCATACTAGCGGGTCCTACAATGAGCAGTTCTTC | CASSHTSGSYNEQFF
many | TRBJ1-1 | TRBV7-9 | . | TGTGCCAGCAGCTTCGGAGGGACACCTGCGTTCTTT | CASSFGGTPAFF
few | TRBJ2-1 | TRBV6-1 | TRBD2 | TGTGCCAGCAGTGACGGGACTAGCATTCCCAATGAGCAGTTCTTC | CASSDGTSIPNEQFF
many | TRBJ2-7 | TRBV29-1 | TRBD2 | TGCAGCGTTTTTAGCGGGAGTACCCACGAGCAGTACTTC | CSVFSGSTHEQYF
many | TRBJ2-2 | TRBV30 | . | TGTGCCTGGAGTTGGAGGGAGAACACCGGGGAGCTGTTTTTT | CAWSWRENTGELFF
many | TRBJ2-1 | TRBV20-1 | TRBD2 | TGCAGTGCTGGTACTAGCGGAAGGAATGAGCAGTTCTTC | CSAGTSGRNEQFF
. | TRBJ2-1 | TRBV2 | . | TGTGCCAGTTCAGTCATTAGCTATGAGCAGTTCTTC | CASSVISYEQFF
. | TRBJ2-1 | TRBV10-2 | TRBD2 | TGCGCCAGCAGTGAGGTTCCCAGCGGGAGGATAGAGCAGTTCTTC | CASSEVPSGRIEQFF
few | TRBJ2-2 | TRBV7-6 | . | TGTGCCAGCAGCGGACTTTGGGCTAGCGATCAAACCGGGGAGCTGTTTTTT | CASSGLWASDQTGELFF
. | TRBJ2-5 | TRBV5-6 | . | TGTGCCAGCTTTATCACAGGGTCGGGAGAGACCCAGTACTTC | CASFITGSGETQYF
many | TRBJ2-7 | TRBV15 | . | TGTGCCACCAGCAGAGATAGATCGAAGGAGCAGTACTTC | CATSRDRSKEQYF
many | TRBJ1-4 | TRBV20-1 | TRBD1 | TGCAGTGCTAGAGCCGGACAGGGCACTAATGAAAAACTGTTTTTT | CSARAGQGTNEKLFF
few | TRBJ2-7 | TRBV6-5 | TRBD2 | TGTGCCAGCAGTTACTTTTCCGGGACTAGCGGGAGCTACGAGCAGTACTTC | CASSYFSGTSGSYEQYF
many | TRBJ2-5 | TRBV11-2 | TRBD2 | TGTGCCAGCAGCTTATATCCCCCGGGACTAAGTCTCCGTGGGACCCAGTACTTC | CASSLYPPGLSLRGTQYF
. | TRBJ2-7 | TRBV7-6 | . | TGTGCCAGCAGCCTCCGGACAGAAGACGCCTACGAGCAGTACTTC | CASSLRTEDAYEQYF
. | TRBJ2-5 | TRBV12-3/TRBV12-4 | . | TGTGCCAGCAGTAATCTGGACACCCAAGAGACCCAGTACTTC | CASSNLDTQETQYF
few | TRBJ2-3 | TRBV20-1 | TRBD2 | TGCAGTGCTAGACGTTACCGGGAGGGCCTGGGAACAGATACGCAGTATTTT | CSARRYREGLGTDTQYF
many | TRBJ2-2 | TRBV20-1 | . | TGCAGTGCTAGCAATAAGGGGGAGCTGTTTTTT | CSASNKGELFF
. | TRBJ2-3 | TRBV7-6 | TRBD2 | TGTGCCAGCAGCCTTAGCGGGGGATTCACAGATACGCAGTATTTT | CASSLSGGFTDTQYF